The TCR beta chain under discussion was sequenced for a study of cytomegalovirus exposure and HLA in healthy donors (dated by TCRdb to the late 2010s). Concerning the study at large: An earlier analysis of roughly 630 of the donors reported approximately 290 Gb of sequence data and 117 million unique TCR beta sequences from roughly 180 million T cells. Among several hundred genotyped donors of the cohort, an average of about 220,000 unique TCR beta nucleotide sequences was sequenced per donor, of which approximately 19% were non-productive. To study patterns of TCR occurrence, a later analysis re-analyzed previously published TCR beta repertoires from 666 donors and added high-resolution HLA genotyping. Every discovery cohort repertoire had been produced on one sequencing platform. A later genetic analysis took genome-wide SNP genotypes for about three fifths of the roughly 700 donors and used that subset as a discovery cohort. HLA typing included class I and class II loci at four-digit resolution. To predict cytomegalovirus infection status, the study brought together high-throughput TCR immunosequencing, statistical association of individual TCRs with disease status, and machine learning. Of the 350 to 450 genotyped donors, 65% to 90% fell in the genetic ancestry cluster associated with self-reported Caucasian donors. Using immunosequencing, the study profiled T cell repertoires from about 620 subjects and related those repertoires to cytomegalovirus serostatus. To decide whether each TCR beta V gene segment behaved as functional or pseudogenic, an earlier analysis of some 600 of the donors relied on high-throughput TCR beta sequencing. Roughly 300 gigabases of sequencing data and around 85 million unique TCR sequences made up an early release that covered some 640 HLA-typed donors. The aim of the study was to test whether cataloging public T cell receptors could identify signatures of past pathogen exposure. In addition to the first cohort of approximately 650 subjects, a separate validation cohort of approximately 120 different subjects was used. Donor age, sex, ethnicity and CMV serostatus were compiled together with the repertoire data. Rather than drawing on any new phenotypic data, the later analysis identified candidate immune exposures from TCR beta sequences and the way those sequences occurred across donors. The number of donors typed differed by locus, with 629-630 for A, B, C, DRB1 and DQB1, roughly 520 for DQA1, 600 to 610 for DPA1, and 472 for DPB1. Because of strong linkage in the cohort, roughly five DR-DQ haplotypes were treated as single units for association and clustering. Overall results and qualifications from the work: For the cohort, immune exposure information was limited to CMV serostatus. Because some donors lacked HLA typing at each locus, the association tests relied only on the typed subset. In a later analysis, most CMV-associated TCR beta chains were found to appear HLA-restricted, with HLA associations seemingly driven largely by CMV exposure. In a later analysis, several top co-occurrence clusters were reported to appear linked to parvovirus B19, influenza, CMV and Epstein-Barr virus. According to a later analysis, TCR association rates differed among HLA loci, with DRB1 alleles showing the most associated TCRs and HLA-C alleles showing the fewest. A cluster of highly shared sequence variants was judged likely to be a technical artifact of the sequencing pipeline. In a later analysis, HLA-associated TCR beta chains were found to be more clonally expanded and to have lower generation probabilities than equally common non-associated chains. Roughly uniform sequencing depth across donors was assumed in presence/absence analyses, although this assumption may not hold. A further reported finding was that TCR beta sequences accurately predicted the HLA-A and HLA-B alleles for most subjects in the first cohort. In the study, roughly 160 TCR beta chains were listed as associated with cytomegalovirus. In vitro tests confirmed that a few of the cytomegalovirus-associated TCR beta chains recognize cytomegalovirus antigens. The authors suggested that the approach could potentially be extended to other disease states and immunological phenotypes. Compared with the roughly 670-donor mean, donors in an Asian-associated ancestry cluster had fewer N-insertions in productive TCRs, according to a later genetic analysis. In both the original and validation cohorts, the classifier was reported to diagnose cytomegalovirus status with high specificity and sensitivity. Strong co-occurrence of HLA alleles, especially DR and DQ, made assigning TCR associations to individual alleles difficult. Broadly in line with IMGT annotations, most TCR beta V segments showed up in productive rearrangements about 87% or about 30% of the time in an earlier analysis of 450 to 750 of the donors. The cohort was sequenced for TCR beta chains only, and without alpha or paired-chain data the features that could be detected were limited. Over 15 rarely observed V segments, including chromosome 9 orphons, were excluded from the earlier analysis of several hundred of the donors because counts were too low. Most TCR sequences were seen in very few donors, while some public TCRs were found in many individuals. A later analysis associated about 17,000 TCR beta sequences with specific HLA alleles at a false discovery rate of 0.05. Linkage disequilibrium might explain the correlated functional status among segregating V segments, but an unknown experimental factor could not be excluded. Because the 87-base-pair reads could not distinguish some IMGT-functional V segments, including TRBV6-2 and TRBV6-3, those segments were excluded. An association between a missense DCLRE1C variant and V-gene and J-gene trimming of TCR beta chains was found in a later genetic analysis and replicated in an independent cohort.

About this clone: This receptor's antigen is unknown. Within one base of it there is no much larger clone, and no base qualities were kept.

The protocol used for the library was the immunoSEQ multiplex PCR assay. A mixture of 60 forward primers for TCR Vbeta segments and 13 reverse primers for TCR Jbeta segments was used in the multiplex PCR. A multiplex PCR assay on genomic DNA amplified the CDR3 region of rearranged TCR beta genes. The amplified TCR beta libraries were sequenced on the Illumina HiSeq System as 87-base-pair reads. The authors processed their data as follows. In a later analysis, 80 million or so unique TCR beta chains were counted across the approximately 620 repertoires, and approximately 9.9 million of these chains were shared by at least two donors. A nearest-neighbor algorithm error-corrected the raw reads and collapsed the reads into unique sequences, merging closely related sequences to remove PCR and sequencing errors. Alignment of CDR3 sequences to IMGT reference sequences was used to assign V, D and J gene segments. For a sequence to be retained, at least a six-nucleotide match to both a V gene segment and a J gene segment was required. A rearrangement was called productive if the CDR3 had no stop codons and remained in frame with V and J, and every other rearrangement was called non-productive. Following IMGT convention, CDR3 was defined as the stretch from the second conserved V-encoded cysteine to the conserved J-encoded phenylalanine. Sequences without an unambiguous match to a single V gene segment were excluded from the earlier analysis of about 630 of the donors. In an earlier analysis of 587 of the donors, a V segment was called functional when productive rearrangements were above 56.7%, and segregating when the standard deviation between donors exceeded 5%. To diagnose cytomegalovirus status from the catalog of TCR beta chain sequences, a statistical classification framework was built. V and J gene assignment, in a later analysis, came from comparing TCR nucleotide sequences with IMGT/GENE-DB human TR gene sequences. The TCRdist pipeline was used in a later analysis to assign CDR3 sequences and most-parsimonious VDJ recombination scenarios. In a later analysis, each TCR beta chain was defined by its CDR3 amino acid sequence together with its V-gene family, and reads lacking a unique V-gene family were excluded. To address suspected cross-contamination and a sequencing artifact, a later analysis removed some 620 highly shared, low-generation-probability nucleotide sequences. For each public chain, a later analysis derived a clonal expansion index from normalized ranks of inferred template counts within each repertoire. In a later analysis, generation probabilities were computed with a VDJ recombination model fitted to out-of-frame rearrangements, and the resulting probabilities were checked against IGoR. A later analysis scored TCR-TCR, TCR-HLA and TCR-CMV co-occurrence with hypergeometric tests, applying a repertoire-size bias correction to TCR pairs. False discovery rates were estimated in a later analysis by permuting HLA or CMV assignments 20 times. In a later analysis, co-occurring TCRs were grouped using DBSCAN, with TCRdist sequence similarity added in when clustering inside HLA-allele-positive subsets. Repertoires with fewer than 30,000 or more than 120,000 public chains were left out of co-occurrence clustering, as were a handful of repertoires with anomalous nucleotide sharing. In its TCRdb copy, this immuneACCESS table keeps in-frame sequences only and misses some clones. Where compared with another copy, unresolved V genes explain less than half of these, and the others have no known cause. Clonal size and the V and J genes are those of that table, whereas D and trimming came from the DNA. The sample data list about 62,000 clones, and more than 75% of these were observed just once. The ten largest clonotypes hold about 1.5% of the sample.

The cohort comprised several hundred healthy bone marrow donors. All cohort members were sampled while nominally healthy, although unrecorded immune exposures were likely present. The donor tested CMV seronegative, placing the donor among the 300 to 400 seronegative members of the cohort. A peripheral blood sample was collected from each donor, and TCR beta sequencing was performed on peripheral blood mononuclear cells. The Qiagen DNeasy Blood Extraction Kit was used to extract genomic DNA from the blood cell samples. V gives up 6 bases and J gives up 8 bases, and the segment between their germline ends measures 13 bases. Based on the germline V gene (reference sequence), the CDR1 and CDR2 sequences are MNHEY and SMNVEV. The CDR3, from cysteine to phenylalanine, totals 12 residues. Only CDR3 DNA remains: 36 bases, in frame from the first base.

The chain couples TRBV27 to TRBJ1-2; there is no confident call for the D gene. The receptor was derived from a man between 18 and 35 years old in good health and CMV-seronegative. The source material was PBMCs. The bases are TGTGCCAGCAGCCCTCCCCTTGGCGGCTACACCTTC. This translates into CASSPPLGGYTF.